Below are 5 T cell receptor beta chains sequenced from a single sample in a study of shared clonotypes between healthy human individuals. The repertoire was sequenced with immunoSEQ multiplex PCR; TCRdb's copy has only in-frame clones and lacks some. The sample consists of 2 million to 2.5 million clones, about nine tenths of them appearing once. The sample was naive CD4+ T cells from PBMCs. The subset here: CD45RA+ positively selected. Receptor source: a man in his late teens or twenties in good health. Some clones in this sample may be carry-over from other donors' samples.

The chain combines TRBV28 with TRBJ2-3; D ambiguous. Trimming pared 6 bases from V and 2 bases from J, leaving 9 bases between. Per the germline V gene, CDR1 is MDHEN and CDR2 is SYDVKM. This CDR3 region has 13 residues. The CDR3 coding sequence is TGTGCCAGCAGGAACCCTACCACAGATACGCAGTATTTT. Protein sequence: CASRNPTTDTQYF.

As for this clone: This sample includes further DNA sequences coding for the same CDR3. The rearrangement joins TRBV7-9 to TRBJ1-3; 7 nucleotides line up with TRBD1. The V and J ends lost 1 base and 0 bases, in that order; junction bases with no gene match: 0. Germline CDR1 SEHNR, CDR2 FQNEAQ (reference sequence). The CDR3 contains 15 residues. The CDR3 coding sequence is TGTGCCAGCAGCTTAGAGGGGGCCTCTGGAAACACCATATATTTT. Its protein is CASSLEGASGNTIYF.

The chain links TRBV5-4 to TRBJ1-3; 7 nucleotides agree with TRBD1. After removal of 3 bases from V and 2 bases from J, the junction contained 8 bases not matched to a gene. The CDR3 consists of 16 residues. Germline-derived CDR1 and CDR2 are SGHNT and YYREEE (reference sequence). The CDR3 nucleotides are TGTGCCAGCAGCTACTCCGGGACAGCAACTGGAAACACCATATATTTT. Translation gives CASSYSGTATGNTIYF.

This clone was seen a single time. The chain couples TRBV4-3 to TRBJ2-5; 8 bases are shared with TRBD1. Per germline, CDR1 LGHNA and CDR2 YSLEER. The CDR3 covers 14 residues. J lost 5 bases, V lost 3 bases, and 5 bases had no gene match. The CDR3 loop is CASSHRTGYETQYF. The DNA for the CDR3 is TGCGCCAGCAGCCACCGGACAGGGTACGAGACCCAGTACTTC.

CDR3 residues: CSVFLAGGYNEQFF. CDR3 in DNA: TGCAGCGTCTTTCTAGCGGGAGGGTACAATGAGCAGTTCTTC. The V call is TRBV29-1, the J call TRBJ2-1; 12 bases fit TRBD2. The germline V gene encodes CDR1 SQVTM and CDR2 ANQGSEA. V lost 6 bases to trimming and J lost 4 bases; unmatched junction nucleotides: 4. The CDR3 spans 14 residues.